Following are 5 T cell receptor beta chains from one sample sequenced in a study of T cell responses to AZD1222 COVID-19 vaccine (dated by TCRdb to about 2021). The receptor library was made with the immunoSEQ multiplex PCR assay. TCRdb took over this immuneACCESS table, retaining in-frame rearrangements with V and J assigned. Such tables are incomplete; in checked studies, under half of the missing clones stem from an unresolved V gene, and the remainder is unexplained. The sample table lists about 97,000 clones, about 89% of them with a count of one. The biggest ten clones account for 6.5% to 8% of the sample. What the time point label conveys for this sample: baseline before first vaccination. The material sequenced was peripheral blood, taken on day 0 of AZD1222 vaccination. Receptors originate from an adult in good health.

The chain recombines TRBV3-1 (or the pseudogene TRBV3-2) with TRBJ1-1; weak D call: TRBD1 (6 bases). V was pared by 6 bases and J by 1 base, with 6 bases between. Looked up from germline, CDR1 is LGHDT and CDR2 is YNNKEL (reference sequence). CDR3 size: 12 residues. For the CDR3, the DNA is TGTGCCAGCAGACAGGGGAACACTGAAGCTTTCTTT. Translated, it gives CASRQGNTEAFF.

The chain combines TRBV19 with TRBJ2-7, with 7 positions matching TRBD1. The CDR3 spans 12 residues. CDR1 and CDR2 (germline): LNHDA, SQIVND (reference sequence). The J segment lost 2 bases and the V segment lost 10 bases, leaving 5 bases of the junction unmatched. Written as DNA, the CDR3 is TGTGCCACCAGTGGACAGGCCTACGAGCAGTACTTC. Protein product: CATSGQAYEQYF. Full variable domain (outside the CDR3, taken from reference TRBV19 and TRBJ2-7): DGGITQSPKYLFRKEGQNVTLSCEQNLNHDAMYWYRQDPGQGLRLIYYSQIVNDFQKGDIAEGYSVSREKKESFPLTVTSAQKNPTAFYLCATSGQAYEQYFGPGTRLTVT.

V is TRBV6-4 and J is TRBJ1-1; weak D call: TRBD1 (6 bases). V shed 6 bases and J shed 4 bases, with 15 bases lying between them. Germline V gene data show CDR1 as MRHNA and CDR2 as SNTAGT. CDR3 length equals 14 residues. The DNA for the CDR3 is TGTGCCAGCAGAATGTCGGGGGCAAGCACTGAAGCTTTCTTT. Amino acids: CASRMSGASTEAFF.

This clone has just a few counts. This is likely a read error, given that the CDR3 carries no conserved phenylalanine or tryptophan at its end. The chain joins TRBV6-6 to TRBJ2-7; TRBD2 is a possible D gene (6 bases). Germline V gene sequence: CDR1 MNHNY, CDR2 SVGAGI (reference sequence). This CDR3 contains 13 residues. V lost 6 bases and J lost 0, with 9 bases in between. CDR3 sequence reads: CASRVAVSYEQYL. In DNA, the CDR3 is TGTGCCAGCAGGGTAGCGGTCTCCTACGAGCAGTACTTA.

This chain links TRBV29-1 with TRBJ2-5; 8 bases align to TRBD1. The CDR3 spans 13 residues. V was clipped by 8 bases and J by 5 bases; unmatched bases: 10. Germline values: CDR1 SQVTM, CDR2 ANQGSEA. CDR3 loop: CSLYRGSVETQYF. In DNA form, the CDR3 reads TGCAGCCTCTACAGGGGGTCCGTGGAGACCCAGTACTTC.